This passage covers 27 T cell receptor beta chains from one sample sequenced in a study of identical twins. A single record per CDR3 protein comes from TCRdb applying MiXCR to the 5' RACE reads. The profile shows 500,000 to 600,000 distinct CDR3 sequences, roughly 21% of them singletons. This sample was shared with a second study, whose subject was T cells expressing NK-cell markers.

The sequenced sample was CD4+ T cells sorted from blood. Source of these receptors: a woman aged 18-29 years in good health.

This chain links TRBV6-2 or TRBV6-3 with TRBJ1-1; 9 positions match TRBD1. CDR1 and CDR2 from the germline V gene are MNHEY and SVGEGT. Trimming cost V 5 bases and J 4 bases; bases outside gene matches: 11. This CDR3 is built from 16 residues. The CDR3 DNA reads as TGTGCCAGCAGTGGGGGAACAGGGGGCTACATCACTGAAGCTTTCTTT. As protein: CASSGGTGGYITEAFF.

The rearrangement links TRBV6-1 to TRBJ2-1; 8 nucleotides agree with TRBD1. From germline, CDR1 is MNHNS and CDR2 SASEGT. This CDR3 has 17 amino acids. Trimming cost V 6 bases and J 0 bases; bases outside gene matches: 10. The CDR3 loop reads CASRIMTGASSYNEQFF. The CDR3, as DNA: TGTGCCAGCAGGATTATGACAGGGGCTAGCTCCTACAATGAGCAGTTCTTC.

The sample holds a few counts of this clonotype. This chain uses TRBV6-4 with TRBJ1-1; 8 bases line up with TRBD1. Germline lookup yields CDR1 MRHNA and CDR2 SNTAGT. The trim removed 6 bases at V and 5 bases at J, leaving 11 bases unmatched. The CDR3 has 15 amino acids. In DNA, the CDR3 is TGTGCCAGCAGGATACACGGACAGGGAGAAACTGAAGCTTTCTTT. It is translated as CASRIHGQGETEAFF.

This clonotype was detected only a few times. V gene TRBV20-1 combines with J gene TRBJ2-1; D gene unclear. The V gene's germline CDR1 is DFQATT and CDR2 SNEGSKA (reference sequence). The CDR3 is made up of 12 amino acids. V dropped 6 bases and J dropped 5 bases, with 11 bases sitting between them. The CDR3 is CSAYSEHNEQFF. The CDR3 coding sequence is TGCAGTGCGTATTCGGAGCACAATGAGCAGTTCTTC.

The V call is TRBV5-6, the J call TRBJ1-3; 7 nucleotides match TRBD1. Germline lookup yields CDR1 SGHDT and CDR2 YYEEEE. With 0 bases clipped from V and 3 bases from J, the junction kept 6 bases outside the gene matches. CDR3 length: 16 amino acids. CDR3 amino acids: CASSLGTGSYGNTIYF. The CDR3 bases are TGTGCCAGCAGCTTGGGGACAGGATCGTATGGAAACACCATATATTTT.

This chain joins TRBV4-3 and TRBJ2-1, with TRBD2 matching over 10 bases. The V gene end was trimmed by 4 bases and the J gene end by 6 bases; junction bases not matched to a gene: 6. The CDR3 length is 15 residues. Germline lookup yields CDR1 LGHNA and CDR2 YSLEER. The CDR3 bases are TGCGCCAGCAGCCCACTAGCGGGAATACCCAATGAGCAGTTCTTC. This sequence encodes CASSPLAGIPNEQFF.

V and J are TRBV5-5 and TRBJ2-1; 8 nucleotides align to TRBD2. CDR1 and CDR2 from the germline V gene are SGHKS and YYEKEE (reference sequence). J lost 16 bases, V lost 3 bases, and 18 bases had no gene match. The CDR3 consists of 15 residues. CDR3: CASSSGTTGGYHQFF. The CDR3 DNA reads TGTGCCAGCAGCTCTGGGACTACGGGAGGGTACCACCAATTCTTC.

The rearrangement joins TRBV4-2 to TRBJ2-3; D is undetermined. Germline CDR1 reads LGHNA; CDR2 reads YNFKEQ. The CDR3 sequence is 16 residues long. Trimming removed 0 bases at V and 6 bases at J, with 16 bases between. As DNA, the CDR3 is TGTGCCAGCAGCCAAGAGGCACTACCTTCGGTGGATACGCAGTATTTT. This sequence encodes CASSQEALPSVDTQYF.

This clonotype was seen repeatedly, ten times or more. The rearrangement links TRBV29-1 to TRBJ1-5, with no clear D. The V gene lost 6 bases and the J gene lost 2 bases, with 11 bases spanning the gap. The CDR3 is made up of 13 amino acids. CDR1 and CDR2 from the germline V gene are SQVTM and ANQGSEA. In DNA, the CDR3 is TGCAGCGTAGAGGTTTCTGGCAATCAGCCCCAGCATTTT. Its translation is CSVEVSGNQPQHF.

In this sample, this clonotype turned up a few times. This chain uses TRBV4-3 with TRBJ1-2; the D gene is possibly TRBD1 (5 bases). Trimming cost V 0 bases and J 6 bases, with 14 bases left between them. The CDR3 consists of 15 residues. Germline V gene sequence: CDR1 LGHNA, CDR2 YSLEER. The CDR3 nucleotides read TGCGCCAGCAGCCAAGATCTTGCGGGGGGTGATGGCTACACCTTC. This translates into CASSQDLAGGDGYTF.

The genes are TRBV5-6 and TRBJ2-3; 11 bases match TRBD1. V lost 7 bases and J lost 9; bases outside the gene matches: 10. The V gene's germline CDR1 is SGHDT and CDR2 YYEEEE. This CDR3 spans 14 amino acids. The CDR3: CASYGQGAAGTQYF. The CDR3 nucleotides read TGTGCCAGCTACGGACAGGGGGCCGCCGGCACGCAGTATTTT.

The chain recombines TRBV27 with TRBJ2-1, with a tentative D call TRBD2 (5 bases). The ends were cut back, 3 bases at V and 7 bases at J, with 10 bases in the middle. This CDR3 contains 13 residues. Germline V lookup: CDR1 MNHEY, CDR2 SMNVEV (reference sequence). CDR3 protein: CASSLSEENEQFF. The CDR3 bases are TGTGCCAGCAGTTTGTCGGAGGAAAATGAGCAGTTCTTC.

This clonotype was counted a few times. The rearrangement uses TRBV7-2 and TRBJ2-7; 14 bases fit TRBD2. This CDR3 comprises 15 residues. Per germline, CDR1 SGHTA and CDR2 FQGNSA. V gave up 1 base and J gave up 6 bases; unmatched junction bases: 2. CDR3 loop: CASSLVGLAGGEQYF. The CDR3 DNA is TGTGCCAGCAGCTTAGTAGGACTAGCGGGAGGCGAGCAGTACTTC.

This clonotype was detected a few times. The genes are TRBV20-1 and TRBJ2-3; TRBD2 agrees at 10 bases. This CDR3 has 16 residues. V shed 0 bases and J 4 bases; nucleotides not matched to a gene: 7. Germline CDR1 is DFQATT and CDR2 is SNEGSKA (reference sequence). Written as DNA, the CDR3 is TGCAGTGCTAGAGATCGGCTTCTAGCGGGAGCAGATACGCAGTATTTT. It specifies CSARDRLLAGADTQYF.

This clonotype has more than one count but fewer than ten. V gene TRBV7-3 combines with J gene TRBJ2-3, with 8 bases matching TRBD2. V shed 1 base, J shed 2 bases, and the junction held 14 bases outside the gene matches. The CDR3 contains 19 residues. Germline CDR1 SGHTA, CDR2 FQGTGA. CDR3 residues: CASSLSSGAGVLNTDTQYF. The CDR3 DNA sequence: TGTGCCAGCAGCTTAAGTTCGGGAGCGGGGGTCCTAAACACAGATACGCAGTATTTT.

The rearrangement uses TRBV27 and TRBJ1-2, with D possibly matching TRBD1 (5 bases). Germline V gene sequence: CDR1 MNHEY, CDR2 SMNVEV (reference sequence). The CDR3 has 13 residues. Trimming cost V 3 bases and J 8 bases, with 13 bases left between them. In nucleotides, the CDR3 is TGTGCCAGCAGTTTGCGGCGGGGGACGGGCTACACCTTC. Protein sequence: CASSLRRGTGYTF.

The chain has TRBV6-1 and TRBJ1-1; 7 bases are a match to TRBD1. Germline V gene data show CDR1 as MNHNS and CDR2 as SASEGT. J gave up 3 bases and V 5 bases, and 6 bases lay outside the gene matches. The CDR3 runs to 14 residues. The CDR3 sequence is CASSPGTAYTEAFF. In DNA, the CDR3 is TGTGCCAGCAGTCCCGGGACAGCCTACACTGAAGCTTTCTTT.

The CDR3 reads CASSELGLAVNEQFF. The DNA for the CDR3 is TGTGCCAGCAGTGAATTGGGACTAGCGGTCAATGAGCAGTTCTTC. The V gene is TRBV2, the J gene TRBJ2-1; 11 nucleotides align to TRBD2. Looked up from germline, CDR1 is SNHLY and CDR2 is FYNNEI. V shed 2 bases and J 6 bases; nucleotides not matched to a gene: 3. The CDR3 contains 15 residues.

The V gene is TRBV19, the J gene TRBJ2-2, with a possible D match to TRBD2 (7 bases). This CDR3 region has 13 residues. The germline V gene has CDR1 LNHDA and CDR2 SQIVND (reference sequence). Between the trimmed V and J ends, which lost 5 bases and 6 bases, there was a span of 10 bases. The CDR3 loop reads CASSGGAAGELFF. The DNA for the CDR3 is TGTGCCAGTAGTGGGGGGGCCGCCGGGGAGCTGTTTTTT.

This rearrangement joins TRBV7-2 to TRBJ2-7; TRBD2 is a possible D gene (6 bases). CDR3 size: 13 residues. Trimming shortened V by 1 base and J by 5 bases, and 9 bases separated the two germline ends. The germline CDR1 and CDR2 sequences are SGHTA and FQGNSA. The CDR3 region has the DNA TGTGCCAGCAGCTTAGATCGCGGGGACGAGCAGTACTTC. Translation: CASSLDRGDEQYF.

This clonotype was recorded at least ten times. CDR3 DNA sequence: TGCAGCGCCTCCTACGAGGCGGGAGAGACCCAGTACTTC. Its protein product is CSASYEAGETQYF. This sequence joins TRBV29-1 and TRBJ2-5, with D tentatively TRBD2 (5 bases). In germline, CDR1 is SQVTM, CDR2 ANQGSEA. CDR3 length: 13 residues. With 7 bases removed from V and 4 bases from J, the gap between germline ends came to 16 bases. Full variable domain (rest looked up from reference TRBV29-1 and TRBJ2-5): SAVISQKPSRDICQRGTSLTIQCQVDSQVTMMFWYRQQPGQSLTLIATANQGSEATYESGFVIDKFPISRPNLTFSTLTVSNMSPEDSSIYLCSASYEAGETQYFGPGTRLLVL.

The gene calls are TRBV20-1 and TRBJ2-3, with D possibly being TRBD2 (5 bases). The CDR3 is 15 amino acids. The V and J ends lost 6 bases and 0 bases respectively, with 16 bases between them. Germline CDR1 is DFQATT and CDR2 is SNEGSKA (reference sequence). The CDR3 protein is CSAHRPRTSTDTQYF. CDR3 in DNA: TGCAGTGCCCACCGTCCAAGGACTAGCACAGATACGCAGTATTTT.

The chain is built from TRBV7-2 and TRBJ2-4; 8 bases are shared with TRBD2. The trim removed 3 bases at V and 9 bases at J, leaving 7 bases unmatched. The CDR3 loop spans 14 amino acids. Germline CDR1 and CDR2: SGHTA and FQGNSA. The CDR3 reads CASSLVTGGAIQYF. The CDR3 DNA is TGTGCCAGCAGCTTGGTTACGGGAGGGGCCATTCAGTACTTC.

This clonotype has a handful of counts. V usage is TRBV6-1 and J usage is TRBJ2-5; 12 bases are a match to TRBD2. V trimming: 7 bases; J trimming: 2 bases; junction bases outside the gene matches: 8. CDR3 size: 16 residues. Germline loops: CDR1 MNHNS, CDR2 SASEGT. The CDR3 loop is CASTKLAGGIQETQYF. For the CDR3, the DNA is TGTGCCAGCACAAAACTAGCGGGGGGAATTCAAGAGACCCAGTACTTC.

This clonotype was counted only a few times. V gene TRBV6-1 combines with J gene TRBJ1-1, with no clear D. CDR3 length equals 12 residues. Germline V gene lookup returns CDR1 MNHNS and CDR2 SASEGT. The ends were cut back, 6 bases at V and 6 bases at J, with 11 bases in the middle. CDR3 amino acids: CASSLGSAEAFF. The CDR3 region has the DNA TGTGCCAGCAGCCTCGGAAGCGCTGAAGCTTTCTTT.

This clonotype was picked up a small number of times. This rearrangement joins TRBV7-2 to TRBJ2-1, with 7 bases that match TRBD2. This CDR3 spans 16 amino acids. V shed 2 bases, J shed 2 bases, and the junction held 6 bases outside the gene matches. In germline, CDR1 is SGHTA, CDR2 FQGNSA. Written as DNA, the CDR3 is TGTGCCAGCAGCTTAACCAGCGGGGCCACCTACAATGAGCAGTTCTTC. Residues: CASSLTSGATYNEQFF.

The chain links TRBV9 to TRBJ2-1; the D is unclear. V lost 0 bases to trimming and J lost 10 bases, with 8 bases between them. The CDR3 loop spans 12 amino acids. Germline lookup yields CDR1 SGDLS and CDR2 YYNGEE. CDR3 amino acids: CASSVVGSEQFF. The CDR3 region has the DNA TGTGCCAGCAGCGTAGTGGGGTCGGAGCAGTTCTTC.